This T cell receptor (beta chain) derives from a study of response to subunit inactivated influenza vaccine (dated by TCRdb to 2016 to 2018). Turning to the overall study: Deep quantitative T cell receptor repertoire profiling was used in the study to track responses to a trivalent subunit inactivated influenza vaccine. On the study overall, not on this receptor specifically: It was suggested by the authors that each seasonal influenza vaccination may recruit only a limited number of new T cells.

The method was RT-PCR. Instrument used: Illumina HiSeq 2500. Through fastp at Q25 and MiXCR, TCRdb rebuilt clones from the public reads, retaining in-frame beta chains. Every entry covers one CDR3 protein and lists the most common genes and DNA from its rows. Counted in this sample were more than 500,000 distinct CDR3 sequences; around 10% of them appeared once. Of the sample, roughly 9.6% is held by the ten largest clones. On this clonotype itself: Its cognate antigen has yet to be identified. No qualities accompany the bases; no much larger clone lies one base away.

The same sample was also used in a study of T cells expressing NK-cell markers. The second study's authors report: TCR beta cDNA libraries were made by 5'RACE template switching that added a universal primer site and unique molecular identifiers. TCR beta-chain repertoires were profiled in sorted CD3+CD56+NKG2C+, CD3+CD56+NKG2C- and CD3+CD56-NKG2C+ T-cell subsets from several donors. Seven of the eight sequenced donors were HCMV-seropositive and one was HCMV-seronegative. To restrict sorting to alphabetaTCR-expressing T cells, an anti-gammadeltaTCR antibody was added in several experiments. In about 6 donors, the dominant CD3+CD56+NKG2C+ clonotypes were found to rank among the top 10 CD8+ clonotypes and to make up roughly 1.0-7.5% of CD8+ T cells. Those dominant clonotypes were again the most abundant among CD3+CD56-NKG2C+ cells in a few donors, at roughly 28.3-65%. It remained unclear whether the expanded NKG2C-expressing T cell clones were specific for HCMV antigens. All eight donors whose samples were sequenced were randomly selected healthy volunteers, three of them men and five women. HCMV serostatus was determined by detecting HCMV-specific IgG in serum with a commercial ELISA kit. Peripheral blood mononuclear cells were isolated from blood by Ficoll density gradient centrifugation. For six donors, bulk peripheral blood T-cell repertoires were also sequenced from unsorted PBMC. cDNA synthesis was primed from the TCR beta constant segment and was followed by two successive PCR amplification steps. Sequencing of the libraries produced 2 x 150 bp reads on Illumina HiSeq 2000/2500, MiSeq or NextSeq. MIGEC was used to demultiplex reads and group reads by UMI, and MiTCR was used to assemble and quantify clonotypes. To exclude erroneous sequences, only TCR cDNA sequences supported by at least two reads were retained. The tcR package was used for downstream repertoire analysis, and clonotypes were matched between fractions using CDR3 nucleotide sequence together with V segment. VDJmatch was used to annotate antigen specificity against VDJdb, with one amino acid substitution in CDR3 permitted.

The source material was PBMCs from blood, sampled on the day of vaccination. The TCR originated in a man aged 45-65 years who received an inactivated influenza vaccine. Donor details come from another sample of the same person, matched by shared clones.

The DNA reads as follows: TGTGCCAGCAGTCCCACGCTCCTGTCTCACGAGCAGTACTTC. Translated, this is CASSPTLLSHEQYF. This chain joins TRBV27 to TRBJ2-7; no D gene is confidently identified. Deletion took 5 bases off V and 5 bases off J, with a span of 16 bases between the germline ends. From the cysteine up to the phenylalanine, the CDR3 has a length of 14 residues. CDR3 DNA only is kept here, 42 bases in frame from base 1. The germline V gene encodes CDR1 MNHEY and CDR2 SMNVEV (reference sequence).